One and the same sample provided the 9 T cell receptor beta chains below, sequenced in a study of a mutant IDH1 vaccine in newly diagnosed glioma listed by TCRdb under 2021. The label giving this sample's time point can be read as: week 5, during vaccination. Every vaccine dose consisted of 300 ug of a 20-mer mutant IDH1 peptide in Montanide, administered subcutaneously together with topical imiquimod. The library came from the immunoSEQ multiplex PCR assay. This immuneACCESS table, as held by TCRdb, lists in-frame sequences with V and J called but not all clones. Of the missing ones, under half trace to an unresolved V gene in checked studies; the others have no known cause. The sample table contains around 49,000 clones; only one count was recorded for roughly 73% of them. The ten biggest clones cover over 4.5% of the sample. No antigens are known for them. The input for sequencing was PBMCs, taken from a glioma patient whose treatment included an IDH1 peptide vaccine. Every receptor here comes from a man aged 45-60 years with glioma.

V usage is TRBV6-5 and J usage is TRBJ2-7; D not certain. Germline loops: CDR1 MNHEY, CDR2 SVGAGI. This CDR3 region has 14 residues. Deletions cut 2 bases from V and 2 bases from J, with 10 bases between. CDR3 sequence (DNA): TGTGCCAGCAGTTACGACGGGCCCCCCTACGAGCAGTACTTC. Protein: CASSYDGPPYEQYF.

The gene calls are TRBV7-2 and TRBJ1-1; D not certain. The CDR3 spans 12 residues. The germline V gene has CDR1 SGHTA and CDR2 FQGNSA. V shed 2 bases and J shed 0 bases, with 1 base lying between them. CDR3: CASSLMNTEAFF. In DNA, the CDR3 is TGTGCCAGCAGCTTAATGAACACTGAAGCTTTCTTT.

The DNA for the CDR3 is TGCGCCAGCAGCCCAATGGGGCGGGGGGGCGAGGACATTCAGTACTTC. Its protein product is CASSPMGRGGEDIQYF. The V call is TRBV5-1, the J call TRBJ2-4; 9 nucleotides line up with TRBD2. In germline, CDR1 is SGHRS, CDR2 YFSETQ. There are 16 residues in the CDR3. Trimming cost V 4 bases and J 8 bases; bases outside gene matches: 13.

This clone was seen more than once but under ten times. The J gene is TRBJ1-1, the V gene TRBV5-1; TRBD1 is a possible D gene (5 bases). The germline V and J ends were trimmed by 4 bases and 1 base, with 11 bases remaining between them. This CDR3 spans 14 amino acids. Germline CDR1 reads SGHRS; CDR2 reads YFSETQ. For the CDR3, the DNA is TGCGCCAGCAGCGTCGGGACGGGGAACACTGAAGCTTTCTTT. Protein sequence: CASSVGTGNTEAFF.

The chain links TRBV5-6 to TRBJ2-2, with D unclear. Germline V gene lookup returns CDR1 SGHDT and CDR2 YYEEEE. Deletions cut 3 bases from V and 5 bases from J, with 5 bases between. The CDR3 is 12 amino acids. CDR3 amino acids: CASSYKTGELFF. CDR3 sequence (DNA): TGTGCCAGCAGCTACAAGACCGGGGAGCTGTTTTTT.

This clone occurred a few times. The rearrangement uses TRBV20-1 and TRBJ1-1; no reliable D call. Trimming stripped 3 bases from V and 3 bases from J, with 5 bases between. CDR3 size: 11 residues. The V gene's germline CDR1 is DFQATT and CDR2 SNEGSKA (reference sequence). In DNA form, the CDR3 reads TGCAGTGCTAGTCCATACACTGAAGCTTTCTTT. It encodes CSASPYTEAFF.

The rearrangement uses TRBV6-1 and TRBJ1-2; maybe TRBD1 (5 bases). The CDR3 is 15 amino acids. The germline V and J ends were trimmed by 6 bases and 2 bases, with 16 bases remaining between them. The germline V gene has CDR1 MNHNS and CDR2 SASEGT. CDR3 coding DNA: TGTGCCAGCAGCCCATCAACGACAGCGAACTATGGCTACACCTTC. Translation gives CASSPSTTANYGYTF.

Only one count was recorded for this clone. The CDR3 region is CAISESKSGGSNEQFF. The CDR3 nucleotides read TGTGCCATCAGTGAGTCGAAAAGCGGGGGATCAAATGAGCAGTTCTTC. The rearrangement uses TRBV10-3 and TRBJ2-1, with 8 bases that match TRBD2. V lost 0 bases, J lost 7 bases, and 8 bases stayed unmatched. Germline loops: CDR1 ENHRY, CDR2 SYGVKD. The CDR3 is made up of 16 amino acids.

This chain joins TRBV5-1 and TRBJ1-4; 7 nucleotides align to TRBD1. With 0 bases clipped from V and 4 bases from J, the junction kept 6 bases outside the gene matches. The CDR3 totals 16 residues. The germline gives CDR1 SGHRS, CDR2 YFSETQ. The CDR3 sequence is CASSLGGQWGNEKLFF. The CDR3, as DNA: TGCGCCAGCAGCTTGGGGGGACAGTGGGGTAATGAAAAACTGTTTTTT.